The 29 T cell receptor beta chains below all came from one sample that was sequenced in a study of T cell repertoires in cytomegalovirus infection. TCRdb ran MiXCR on the reads and lists one entry per CDR3 protein. This sample has more than 400,000 distinct CDR3 sequences, with about 26% found just once. The sequenced sample consisted of PBMCs. These receptors were taken from a human donor in good health (CMV status not recorded). Some clones in this sample may be carry-over from other donors' samples.

The chain employs TRBV20-1 and TRBJ2-7; D unclear. This CDR3 region has 12 residues. The V end was cut by 0 bases, the J end by 6 bases, with 9 bases between. From germline, CDR1 is DFQATT and CDR2 SNEGSKA (reference sequence). This CDR3 is CSARDSLPEQYF. CDR3 nucleotides: TGCAGTGCTAGAGATAGCCTACCCGAGCAGTACTTC.

This rearrangement joins TRBV14 to TRBJ2-7; tentatively, D is TRBD1 or TRBD2 (6 bases each). Between the trimmed V and J ends, which lost 0 bases and 8 bases, there was a span of 23 bases. The CDR3 runs to 17 residues. Per the germline V gene, CDR1 is SGHDN and CDR2 is FVKESK. In nucleotides, the CDR3 is TGTGCCAGCAGCCAAGATAAGGGGGAGGCCGGTGTTTCGAAGCAGTACTTC. Protein sequence: CASSQDKGEAGVSKQYF.

This clonotype was counted ten times or more. This chain uses TRBV7-6 with TRBJ1-1, with 9 positions matching TRBD1. Germline trimming cut 5 bases from V and 1 base from J; bases unmatched to any gene: 5. Germline V gene sequence: CDR1 SGHVS, CDR2 FNYEAQ. The CDR3 contains 15 residues. CDR3 protein: CASSIQGAPNTEAFF. CDR3 sequence (DNA): TGTGCCAGCAGCATACAGGGGGCCCCGAACACTGAAGCTTTCTTT.

The chain is built from TRBV2 and TRBJ1-5; a possible D gene is TRBD1 (5 bases). The CDR3 has 16 residues. Deletions cut 4 bases from V and 0 bases from J, with 13 bases between. CDR1 and CDR2 (germline): SNHLY, FYNNEI. The CDR3, as DNA: TGTGCCAGCAGTGTCCGCGGGGGTGGTAGCAATCAGCCCCAGCATTTT. It specifies CASSVRGGGSNQPQHF.

J is TRBJ2-3 and V is TRBV7-9; D gene uncertain. The CDR3 has 13 residues. V was shortened by 5 bases and J by 4 bases, with 10 bases between the two germline ends. Germline V gene data show CDR1 as SEHNR and CDR2 as FQNEAQ (reference sequence). CDR3 protein: CASSEKLPDTQYF. The CDR3 DNA sequence: TGTGCCAGCAGCGAAAAACTTCCAGATACGCAGTATTTT.

This clonotype was observed a few times. This chain uses TRBV11-2 with TRBJ1-5; unclear D gene. CDR3 size: 15 residues. Germline CDR1 SGHAT, CDR2 FQNNGV. V was pared by 5 bases and J by 0 bases, with 11 bases between. The CDR3 reads CASSHGDYSNQPQHF. The CDR3 DNA is TGTGCCAGCAGCCATGGGGATTATAGCAATCAGCCCCAGCATTTT.

In this sample, this clonotype turned up a few times. The chain uses TRBV20-1 and TRBJ1-2; tentatively, D is TRBD1 (6 bases). CDR3 size: 18 residues. Germline V gene data show CDR1 as DFQATT and CDR2 as SNEGSKA (reference sequence). V dropped 0 bases and J dropped 4 bases, with 24 bases sitting between them. CDR3 sequence reads: CSARERGWPAQVGYGYTF. DNA for the CDR3: TGCAGTGCTAGAGAGAGGGGGTGGCCGGCGCAGGTGGGCTATGGCTACACCTTC.

This clonotype showed up just a few times. This chain links TRBV6-5 with TRBJ1-2; D unresolved. Trimming stripped 4 bases from V and 5 bases from J, with 8 bases between. This CDR3 spans 12 amino acids. Per the germline V gene, CDR1 is MNHEY and CDR2 is SVGAGI. The chain's CDR3 is CASSSDVYGYTF. CDR3 nucleotides: TGTGCCAGCAGTTCGGATGTTTATGGCTACACCTTC.

This clonotype occurred a few times. The chain is built from TRBV12-3 or TRBV12-4 and TRBJ2-1, with 10 nucleotides matching TRBD2. V dropped 6 bases and J dropped 5; count of bases not matched to a gene: 10. The CDR3 sequence is 16 residues long. In DNA, the CDR3 is TGTGCCAGCAGGAGTAGCGGGAGGCCGACCCACAATGAGCAGTTCTTC. This sequence encodes CASRSSGRPTHNEQFF.

The CDR3, as DNA: TGTGCCAGCAGCTTACTTTTCGGGATGCCCCAGCATTTT. Translated, it gives CASSLLFGMPQHF. The chain employs TRBV7-3 and TRBJ1-5; D is undetermined. Trimming cost V 2 bases and J 9 bases, with 11 bases left between them. Germline-derived CDR1 and CDR2 are SGHTA and FQGTGA. CDR3 length equals 13 residues.

This clonotype was observed a handful of times. The chain carries TRBV7-9 and TRBJ2-1; D not resolved. The CDR3 is 13 residues long. Germline-derived CDR1 and CDR2 are SEHNR and FQNEAQ (reference sequence). V was pared by 2 bases and J by 7 bases, with 9 bases between. The CDR3 loop reads CASSLSSLNEQFF. The CDR3 DNA is TGTGCCAGCAGCTTAAGTAGTTTGAATGAGCAGTTCTTC.

This clonotype showed up just a few times. V gene TRBV10-1 combines with J gene TRBJ2-3, with D possibly matching TRBD2 (5 bases). This CDR3 contains 16 residues. V shed 6 bases and J shed 1 base, with 17 bases lying between them. Germline CDR1 WNHNN, CDR2 SYGVQD (reference sequence). The CDR3 sequence is CASRYRGSPGTDTQYF. CDR3 DNA: TGCGCCAGCAGGTACCGAGGGAGTCCTGGCACAGATACGCAGTATTTT.

The chain has TRBV13 and TRBJ2-1; tentative D call: TRBD1 (6 bases). The V end was cut by 2 bases, the J end by 5 bases, with 13 bases between. CDR1 and CDR2 (germline): PRHDT, FYEKMQ (reference sequence). The CDR3 extends over 15 amino acids. CDR3: CASSLRGHYNNEQFF. CDR3 sequence (DNA): TGTGCCAGCAGCTTAAGGGGACACTATAACAATGAGCAGTTCTTC.

This rearrangement joins TRBV11-2 to TRBJ2-3; the match to TRBD2 covers 11 bases. The germline V gene encodes CDR1 SGHAT and CDR2 FQNNGV. V lost 5 bases to trimming and J lost 2 bases; unmatched junction nucleotides: 15. This CDR3 is built from 19 residues. CDR3 sequence: CASSRTSGSVSGFTDTQYF. The DNA for the CDR3 is TGTGCCAGCAGCCGGACTAGCGGGTCGGTTTCGGGGTTCACAGATACGCAGTATTTT.

This clonotype was detected many times. The V gene is TRBV7-8, the J gene TRBJ2-2; D possibly corresponds to TRBD2 (5 bases). The CDR3 consists of 13 residues. Trimming removed 5 bases at V and 4 bases at J, with 8 bases between. Germline CDR1 is SGHVS and CDR2 is FQNEAQ. The CDR3 DNA is TGTGCCAGCAGCCCGCGGGCCACCGGGGAGCTGTTTTTT. Protein: CASSPRATGELFF.

The chain links TRBV6-5 to TRBJ1-1; D is undetermined. The germline gives CDR1 MNHEY, CDR2 SVGAGI. V shed 5 bases and J shed 1 base, with 8 bases lying between them. CDR3 size: 13 residues. CDR3 sequence (DNA): TGTGCCAGCAGTGCCCCAGGGAACACTGAAGCTTTCTTT. It is translated as CASSAPGNTEAFF.

The chain recombines TRBV10-3 with TRBJ1-2, with a tentative D call TRBD1 (5 bases). V dropped 11 bases and J dropped 8 bases, with 21 bases sitting between them. In germline, CDR1 is ENHRY, CDR2 SYGVKD. The CDR3 is 13 residues long. CDR3 residues: CAGRGREYDGYTF. CDR3 coding DNA: TGTGCCGGACGGGGCAGGGAGTATGACGGCTACACCTTC.

The chain links TRBV27 to TRBJ2-3; D is ambiguous. With 8 bases removed from V and 3 bases from J, the gap between germline ends came to 18 bases. This CDR3 comprises 15 residues. CDR1 and CDR2 from the germline V gene are MNHEY and SMNVEV (reference sequence). The DNA of the CDR3 is TGTGCCAGCTCTATTGGGTTGAGATCTACAGATACGCAGTATTTT. Translating gives CASSIGLRSTDTQYF.

This clonotype has more than one count but fewer than ten. One end of the junction does not line up with germline, which may come from a read error. The rearrangement uses TRBV11-3 and TRBJ2-1, with a tentative D call TRBD1 (5 bases). The length of the CDR3 is 16 residues. CDR1 and CDR2 from the germline V gene are SGHNT and YENEEA. Here the CDR3 DNA reads TGTGCCAGCAGTCCCCGATCGACAGCTATTTACAATGAGCGGTTCTTC. Amino acids: CASSPRSTAIYNERFF.

The chain's CDR3 is CASSLSGRGHEQYF. DNA for the CDR3: TGTGCCAGCAGCCTGTCAGGACGAGGCCACGAGCAGTACTTC. The V gene is TRBV11-2, the J gene TRBJ2-7; D not certain. The CDR3 is 14 amino acids. From germline, CDR1 is SGHAT and CDR2 FQNNGV. The V gene lost 5 bases and the J gene lost 5 bases, with 16 bases spanning the gap.

V and J are TRBV10-3 and TRBJ2-3, with 7 bases aligning to TRBD1. After removal of 10 bases from V and 6 bases from J, the junction contained 13 bases not matched to a gene. Germline CDR1 ENHRY, CDR2 SYGVKD. This CDR3 comprises 14 residues. The chain's CDR3 is CATQATGSFDTQYF. The CDR3 nucleotides are TGTGCCACCCAGGCGACAGGGTCGTTTGATACGCAGTATTTT.

V and J are TRBV20-1 and TRBJ2-5; 7 bases are a match to TRBD2. With 1 base clipped from V and 3 bases from J, the junction kept 11 bases outside the gene matches. Germline V gene sequence: CDR1 DFQATT, CDR2 SNEGSKA (reference sequence). This CDR3 is built from 16 residues. Here the CDR3 DNA reads TGCAGTGCTAGAGTGCCCGGCGGAGGGACTAAAGAGACCCAGTACTTC. Translated: CSARVPGGGTKETQYF.

Written as DNA, the CDR3 is TGTGCCAGCACCATTTGGGGGGCCACAGATACGCAGTATTTT. Translating gives CASTIWGATDTQYF. This sequence joins TRBV11-2 and TRBJ2-3; either TRBD1 or TRBD2 may fit D (6 bases each). Trimming took 7 bases from V and 2 from J, leaving 13 bases between them. CDR3 length: 14 amino acids. Germline loops: CDR1 SGHAT, CDR2 FQNNGV.

There are a few counts of this clonotype. This chain joins TRBV5-1 and TRBJ1-2; 7 bases align to TRBD1. J gave up 9 bases and V 3 bases, and 14 bases lay outside the gene matches. This CDR3 spans 15 amino acids. Germline lookup yields CDR1 SGHRS and CDR2 YFSETQ. The CDR3 DNA follows: TGCGCCAGCAGCTCGACCCTCGGGACAGTTGTCAGCTACACCTTC. Its protein product is CASSSTLGTVVSYTF.

In its sample, this clonotype was seen many times. The chain employs TRBV7-6 and TRBJ1-1; D gene uncertain. V lost 2 bases and J lost 3, with 7 bases in between. The germline CDR1 and CDR2 sequences are SGHVS and FNYEAQ. The CDR3 is 13 amino acids. The CDR3 region is CASSLTVDTEAFF. In DNA form, the CDR3 reads TGTGCCAGCAGCTTAACTGTAGACACTGAAGCTTTCTTT.

The chain is built from TRBV27 and TRBJ1-6; TRBD1 aligns across 8 bases. The V segment lost 8 bases and the J segment 7 bases; nucleotides outside the gene matches: 7. Germline V gene data show CDR1 as MNHEY and CDR2 as SMNVEV (reference sequence). The CDR3 runs to 14 residues. The CDR3 DNA reads as TGTGCCAGCCGATGGACAGGGTCAAATTCACCCCTCCACTTT. Its translation: CASRWTGSNSPLHF.

This clonotype was observed a few times. The rearrangement uses TRBV6-5 and TRBJ1-1; D possibly corresponds to TRBD1 (6 bases). Germline-derived CDR1 and CDR2 are MNHEY and SVGAGI. CDR3 length: 16 amino acids. Deletions cut 6 bases from V and 4 bases from J, with 21 bases between. For the CDR3, the DNA is TGTGCCAGCAGCTACAGAGCCTTTTCAGGGGTCACTGAAGCTTTCTTT. This sequence encodes CASSYRAFSGVTEAFF.

This clonotype has just a few counts. CDR3 nucleotides: TGTGCCATCAAGGCCCCAGGCTCTGGAAACACCATATATTTT. As protein: CAIKAPGSGNTIYF. V usage is TRBV10-3 and J usage is TRBJ1-3; D not resolved. V lost 7 bases, J lost 0 bases, and 10 bases lay in between. Germline values: CDR1 ENHRY, CDR2 SYGVKD. The CDR3 is 14 amino acids.

V gene TRBV5-4 combines with J gene TRBJ1-3; 8 nucleotides align to TRBD1. The CDR3 totals 16 residues. The germline CDR1 and CDR2 sequences are SGHNT and YYREEE (reference sequence). Unmatched junction bases numbered 6, after V lost 4 bases and J lost 0 bases. In DNA form, the CDR3 reads TGTGCCAGCAGCGAAGGACAGGGATACTCTGGAAACACCATATATTTT. This gives the protein CASSEGQGYSGNTIYF.